The subject of this entry is one T cell receptor beta chain. The data were taken from a study of blood T cell repertoires in COVID-19. Original handling: Estimated nucleated cell counts came from reference gene primer amplification. Only in-frame clones appear in the TCRdb table, and some are missing; sequencing was by immunoSEQ multiplex PCR. V, J and clone size are those of that table, while D and trimming were read from the DNA. The sample carries 150,000 to 200,000 clones, approximately 85% recorded once. The CDR3 contains 16 residues. Trimming removed 10 bases from V and 10 bases from J; junction bases left unmatched: 18.

The sample comprised peripheral blood. The chain combines TRBV5-3 with TRBJ2-1, with 12 bases aligning to TRBD2. TRBV5-3 is labeled an ORF, and its function is uncertain. The TCR sequence derives from a woman in her sixties with acute or convalescent COVID-19. The CDR3 reads CAGHRKGLAGWREQFF. CDR3 coding DNA: TGTGCCGGCCATAGGAAAGGACTAGCGGGATGGAGGGAGCAGTTCTTC.